One T cell receptor beta chain is described in this entry. There is no known antigen for this receptor. Per-base quality was not reported, and no clone a single base away is much larger than it. The data belong to a study of blood T cell repertoires in COVID-19 (dated by TCRdb to 2020 to 2021). For the study in its entirety: Samples from collaborators originated in the United States, Italy and Spain and spanned both the acute and convalescent phases of COVID-19. A freely available public database, intended as a resource for researchers studying the immune response to SARS-CoV-2, is where the repertoires were released. The material from the prospective study consisted of cDNA or gDNA derived from T cells, B-cell-depleted T cells, or PBMCs. Deeply sampled blood TCRbeta repertoires from subjects exposed to, actively infected with, or recovered from COVID-19 were included in the dataset. Where available, HLA class I and class II types were taken from metadata supplied by the sample provider and were not determined by assay-based typing. The sample metadata nearly always contained a de-identified subject ID, COVID-19 status, age in years and sex. The samples were drawn from two sources: the first 160 participants of the ongoing ImmuneRACE study, and fewer than 1,500 subjects contributed by 6 global collaborators. Overall study outcomes, separate from this receptor: How much clinical and demographic metadata was included differed by source and by participant, and the metadata was provided uncurated.

The collaborating institutions used their own protocols to collect whole blood in K2EDTA tubes. Collaborator samples were shipped for TCRbeta analysis as frozen whole blood, isolated PBMCs, or DNA extracted from either sample type. TCRbeta CDR3 regions were amplified from genomic DNA using the immunoSEQ Assay, a bias-controlled multiplex PCR. From the authors' description of their analysis: The number of nucleated cells in each sample was estimated from the amplification of reference gene primers within the assay. Sequence reads were collapsed and filtered to measure the absolute abundance of every unique TCRbeta CDR3 rearrangement. For each sample, productive Simpson clonality was calculated as the square root of Simpson's diversity index across productive rearrangements. This is the immuneACCESS table as TCRdb keeps it, with only in-frame sequences that have V and J called. A part of the clones is gone; compared with another copy, unresolved V genes explain less than half, and the rest is unexplained. The DNA was the basis for D and trimming; V, J and clone size are from that table. In all, the sample holds tens of thousands of clones, and about 88% of those were seen once. Of the sample, around 57% is held by the ten largest clones.

The CDR3 measures 13 amino acids from cysteine to phenylalanine. CDR3 DNA only is kept here, 39 bases in frame from base 1. CDR1 and CDR2 (MNHEY, SMNVEV) derive from the germline V gene (reference sequence). Between the V and J ends, shortened by 4 bases and 5 bases respectively, the junction contains 11 bases. The V gene is TRBV27 and the J gene is TRBJ1-1, with a tentative D gene TRBD1 over 6 matching bases. The sample comprised peripheral blood. This receptor was obtained from a man between 65 and 79 years old with acute or convalescent COVID-19. CDR3 loop: CASSSSQGTEAFF. The nucleotides read TGTGCCAGCAGTTCTTCCCAGGGGACTGAAGCTTTCTTT.